Shown below are 16 T cell receptor beta chains from a single sample sequenced in a study of T cell responses to AZD1222 COVID-19 vaccine. Clones were sequenced by immunoSEQ multiplex PCR, and TCRdb holds only the in-frame ones, with some missing. The table shows around 120,000 clones, with about 85% occurring only once. This specimen was peripheral blood, taken on day 0 of AZD1222 vaccination. The receptors originated from an adult in good health.

The chain links TRBV19 to TRBJ1-1; unclear D gene. From germline, CDR1 is LNHDA and CDR2 SQIVND (reference sequence). Deletions cut 3 bases from V and 2 bases from J, with 10 bases between. The CDR3 contains 14 residues. As DNA, the CDR3 is TGTGCCAGTAGTATTTCGGGGATCAACACTGAAGCTTTCTTT. This sequence encodes CASSISGINTEAFF.

The V gene is TRBV7-2, the J gene TRBJ1-6; D is uncertain. The germline V and J ends were trimmed by 4 bases and 5 bases, with 21 bases remaining between them. This CDR3 has 18 amino acids. Germline values: CDR1 SGHTA, CDR2 FQGNSA. The CDR3 nucleotides are TGTGCCAGCAGCTCCCCGGCGGTGGGTCCTCTGGATAATTCACCCCTCCACTTT. This codes for CASSSPAVGPLDNSPLHF.

With regard to this clone: This sample includes further DNA sequences coding for the same CDR3. CDR3 bases: TGTGCCAGCAGTTTGGGTGAGACCCAGTACTTC. The encoded protein is CASSLGETQYF. This chain joins TRBV12-3 or TRBV12-4 and TRBJ2-5; D call uncertain. The CDR3 totals 11 residues. V shed 3 bases and J shed 5 bases, with 4 bases lying between them.

The V call is TRBV28, the J call TRBJ1-2; D is perhaps TRBD1 (6 bases). V lost 3 bases and J lost 7, with 15 bases in between. CDR3 length: 14 residues. Looked up from germline, CDR1 is MDHEN and CDR2 is SYDVKM. CDR3 bases: TGTGCCAGCAGTTTCTCGGGGGCGCTCGTTGGCTACACCTTC. This translates into CASSFSGALVGYTF.

The chain employs TRBV19 and TRBJ2-7, with D possibly matching TRBD1 (6 bases). The CDR3 contains 14 residues. Looked up from germline, CDR1 is LNHDA and CDR2 is SQIVND (reference sequence). Trimming removed 5 bases at V and 5 bases at J, with 16 bases between. CDR3 nucleotide sequence: TGTGCCAGTAGTGATAACAGGGTGGGCGACGAGCAGTACTTC. As protein: CASSDNRVGDEQYF.

This chain connects TRBV6-5 to TRBJ2-2; 9 nucleotides line up with TRBD2. This CDR3 spans 14 amino acids. Germline CDR1 is MNHEY and CDR2 is SVGAGI. V lost 6 bases and J lost 5; bases outside the gene matches: 4. CDR3 DNA sequence: TGTGCCAGCAGCTCGGGACTAGCTACCGGGGAGCTGTTTTTT. It translates to CASSSGLATGELFF.

The chain recombines TRBV28 with TRBJ1-2; D is perhaps TRBD1 (6 bases). The ends were cut back, 7 bases at V and 0 bases at J, with 12 bases in the middle. Germline-derived CDR1 and CDR2 are MDHEN and SYDVKM. This CDR3 spans 14 amino acids. The CDR3 reads CASNQGRANYGYTF. In DNA form, the CDR3 reads TGTGCCAGCAATCAGGGGAGAGCTAACTATGGCTACACCTTC.

The chain has TRBV15 and TRBJ1-4; perhaps TRBD1 as D (5 bases). Trimming took 5 bases from V and 11 from J, leaving 30 bases between them. The CDR3 totals 18 residues. Germline-derived CDR1 and CDR2 are LNHNV and YYDKDF (reference sequence). The CDR3 DNA is TGTGCCACCAGCTCCAATCCTCCCGGGACCAGCACTGGGTATAAACTGTTTTTT. Residues: CATSSNPPGTSTGYKLFF.

The chain links TRBV9 to TRBJ1-3, with D possibly matching TRBD1 (5 bases). From germline, CDR1 is SGDLS and CDR2 YYNGEE. The length of the CDR3 is 16 residues. Trimming took 0 bases from V and 1 from J, leaving 11 bases between them. CDR3 in DNA: TGTGCCAGCAGCGTAGCAACAGGCGGTTCTGGAAACACCATATATTTT. Protein: CASSVATGGSGNTIYF.

The V and J genes are TRBV15 and TRBJ1-1; D might be TRBD1 (5 bases). CDR1 is LNHNV and CDR2 is YYDKDF in the germline V gene (reference sequence). Deletions cut 0 bases from V and 5 bases from J, with 10 bases between. This CDR3 has 14 amino acids. This CDR3 reads CATSREGRATEAFF. The CDR3 nucleotides read TGTGCCACCAGCAGAGAAGGCAGGGCGACTGAAGCTTTCTTT.

The V and J genes are TRBV3-1 (or the pseudogene TRBV3-2) and TRBJ1-2, with 7 nucleotides matching TRBD1. The CDR3 is 14 amino acids. V lost 0 bases and J lost 11; bases outside the gene matches: 9. Germline CDR1 is LGHDT and CDR2 is YNNKEL (reference sequence). The CDR3 DNA reads TGTGCCAGCAGCCAAGAAGAGAGAGGGGGCGGGTACACCTTC. It specifies CASSQEERGGGYTF.

This clone has only one observation. The V and J genes are TRBV12-3 or TRBV12-4 and TRBJ1-4; the D gene is possibly TRBD1 (6 bases). The ends were cut back, 6 bases at V and 8 bases at J, with 13 bases in the middle. The CDR3 covers 13 residues. The CDR3 coding sequence is TGTGCCAGCAGCCGACAGGCGGCGGAAAAACTGTTTTTT. Encoded protein: CASSRQAAEKLFF.

The chain couples TRBV5-1 to TRBJ1-1; D not resolved. CDR3 length equals 13 residues. V was cut by 0 bases and J by 4 bases, with 7 bases left in between. CDR1 is SGHRS and CDR2 is YFSETQ in the germline V gene. CDR3 sequence reads: CASSLGRVTEAFF. The DNA for the CDR3 is TGCGCCAGCAGCTTGGGGCGGGTCACTGAAGCTTTCTTT.

The chain employs TRBV9 and TRBJ2-3; D is ambiguous. The CDR3 has 16 amino acids. Deletions cut 3 bases from V and 0 bases from J, with 14 bases between. In germline, CDR1 is SGDLS, CDR2 YYNGEE. The CDR3 region has the DNA TGTGCCAGCAGCGCCGAGAGATCAACTAGCACAGATACGCAGTATTTT. It yields the protein CASSAERSTSTDTQYF.

The DNA for the CDR3 is TGTGCCAGCAGCTTAGACGGAAGCAATCAGCCCCAGCATTTT. It specifies CASSLDGSNQPQHF. The chain links TRBV7-8 to TRBJ1-5; D unclear. Germline values: CDR1 SGHVS, CDR2 FQNEAQ. This CDR3 is built from 14 residues. V was pared by 1 base and J by 1 base, with 5 bases between.

This clone was counted only a few times. The chain uses TRBV6-1 and TRBJ1-1, with 8 nucleotides matching TRBD1. Per germline, CDR1 MNHNS and CDR2 SASEGT. Trimming at V came to 1 base and at J to 6 bases, leaving 7 bases not matched to a gene. The length of the CDR3 is 15 residues. The CDR3 here is CASSEVDGQGAEAFF. The CDR3 bases are TGTGCCAGCAGTGAAGTGGATGGACAGGGTGCTGAAGCTTTCTTT.